This record concerns one T cell receptor (beta chain) sequence. This record comes from a study of blood T cell repertoires in COVID-19. Study background: PBMCs, B-cell-depleted T cells, or T cells were the source of the cDNA or gDNA that made up the material.

In the authors' methods: Scientists estimated how many nucleated cells there were by amplifying reference gene primers. The repertoire was sequenced with immunoSEQ multiplex PCR; TCRdb's copy has only in-frame clones and lacks some. Clone size and V and J calls were adopted from that table, with D and trimming inferred from the DNA. Of roughly 200,000 clones in the sample, 88% were seen once. Source material: peripheral blood. The source of this sequence is a man aged 18 to 30 with active or convalescent COVID-19.

The CDR3 DNA follows: TGTGCCAGCTCACCCCCGATGCAGGTGACAGATACGCAGTATTTT. Amino acid sequence: CASSPPMQVTDTQYF. The chain couples TRBV18 to TRBJ2-3; D is unresolved. Per the germline V gene, CDR1 is KGHSH and CDR2 is LQKENI. The V end lost 3 bases, the J end lost 3 bases, and 13 bases lay between the germline ends. The CDR3 totals 15 residues.